The present T cell receptor (beta chain) was sequenced within a study of T cells in Graves' hyperthyroidism and ophthalmopathy. The junction had 11 bases not matched to a gene; V was cut back by 4 bases and J by 7 bases. CDR1 is DFQATT and CDR2 is SNEGSKA in the germline V gene (reference sequence). The CDR3 consists of 14 residues. What was amplified from RNA transcripts were TCR beta CDR3 regions. Carried out on the TCR CDR3, a first-round RT-PCR used the HTBI primer set. TCRdb reanalysed the multiplex PCR reads using MiXCR and keeps one entry per CDR3 protein. The profile covers 480,000 or so distinct CDR3 sequences, with around 43% appearing a single time and 35% to 50% taken by the ten largest.

Source material: peripheral blood or thyroid tissue (not recorded which). This rearrangement joins TRBV20-1 to TRBJ1-2, with 8 bases matching TRBD1. The TCR originated in an adult woman with Graves' disease, either hyperthyroidism or ophthalmopathy (not recorded which). DNA of the CDR3: TGCAGTGCTACCCAGGGGGCGCGTGGGGCTGGCTACACCTTC. The encoded protein is CSATQGARGAGYTF.